This T cell receptor (beta chain) emerged from a study of shared clonotypes between healthy human individuals. Study-wide results and limits: Clonotypes which were not shared had lower generation probabilities than clonotypes that all four donors shared. Sharing of clonotypes among donors was expected to vary with sequencing depth.

Clones were read by immunoSEQ multiplex PCR, and TCRdb kept only the in-frame ones, dropping some. The repertoire has millions of clones, less than 95% of them found once; the top ten carry 0.85% to 1.2%. On this clone itself: Its specificity is unknown.

Positive CCR7 selection of CD45RO-negative cells yielded the naive CD8 cells, and terminally differentiated effector memory CD45RA+ cells were excluded. The V end lost 4 bases, the J end lost 1 base, and 10 bases lay between the germline ends. This CDR3 spans 14 amino acids. CDR1 is WSHSY, CDR2 SAAADI, per germline. Sequencing input: naive CD8+ T cells sorted from blood. The origin of this receptor is a man between 18 and 29 years old in good health. This rearrangement joins TRBV10-2 to TRBJ2-5; D call uncertain. In nucleotides, the CDR3 is TGCGCCAGCAGTGGGGCAGGCCTCCAAGAGACCCAGTACTTC. This encodes CASSGAGLQETQYF.